One and the same sample provided the 8 T cell receptor beta chains below, sequenced in a study of blood T cells in healthy people across ages. Alongside a J-beta primer mix, a sample-barcoded 5' primer served in a second PCR lasting roughly 7 to 11 cycles. TCRdb re-analysed the 5' RACE reads in MiXCR, keeping a single row per CDR3 protein. The repertoire includes some 1 million distinct CDR3 sequences, less than 50% of them detected once, and 15% to 20% sits in the top ten. Sequenced sample: blood. Every receptor here comes from a woman aged 60-70 years in good health.

The chain links TRBV27 to TRBJ2-3; D gene ambiguous. CDR1 MNHEY and CDR2 SMNVEV come from the germline V gene (reference sequence). The CDR3 covers 15 residues. V was shortened by 3 bases and J by 0 bases, with 10 bases between the two germline ends. This CDR3 is CASSFGEASTDTQYF. The CDR3 DNA reads TGTGCCAGCAGTTTTGGAGAGGCTAGCACAGATACGCAGTATTTT.

The CDR3 DNA follows: TGCGCCAGCAGCCAAGTGACGACAGGGGAGCAGTACTTC. Its translation: CASSQVTTGEQYF. J is TRBJ2-7 and V is TRBV4-1; 7 positions agree with TRBD1. In germline, CDR1 is MGHRA, CDR2 YSYEKL. The CDR3 runs 13 residues. With V trimmed by 1 base and J by 7 bases, 4 bases remained unmatched.

This clonotype has a handful of counts. The chain couples TRBV30 to TRBJ2-7; perhaps TRBD2 as D (5 bases). The V gene's germline CDR1 is GTSNPN and CDR2 SVGIG (reference sequence). V dropped 3 bases and J dropped 3 bases, with 18 bases sitting between them. The CDR3 runs 15 residues. The CDR3: CAWSPGGARDYEQYF. DNA of the CDR3: TGTGCCTGGAGCCCCGGAGGTGCGCGAGACTACGAGCAGTACTTC.

Turning to this clonotype: This may be a read error: a much more frequent sequence differs by one nucleotide. The CDR3 sequence is CAWRLASWGYTF. In nucleotides, the CDR3 is TGTGCCTGGAGGTTAGCCTCTTGGGGCTACACCTTC. This chain uses TRBV30 with TRBJ1-2, with D unresolved. V gave up 3 bases and J gave up 8 bases, with 13 bases separating them. Germline-derived CDR1 and CDR2 are GTSNPN and SVGIG (reference sequence). This CDR3 has 12 residues.

The sample holds a few counts of this clonotype. CDR3 residues: CASSVWTSGVSSYNEQFF. The CDR3 DNA is TGTGCCAGCAGCGTTTGGACTAGCGGGGTTAGCTCCTACAATGAGCAGTTCTTC. The chain recombines TRBV7-9 with TRBJ2-1; 12 nucleotides agree with TRBD2. J was trimmed by 0 bases and V by 5 bases; bases with no gene match: 8. The length of the CDR3 is 18 residues. Germline assignment: CDR1 SEHNR and CDR2 FQNEAQ (reference sequence).

This clonotype has just a few counts. The chain combines TRBV5-1 with TRBJ2-3; D gene unclear. Per the germline V gene, CDR1 is SGHRS and CDR2 is YFSETQ. V lost 5 bases, J lost 2 bases, and 9 bases lay in between. This CDR3 has 13 amino acids. In DNA form, the CDR3 reads TGCGCCAGCAGGCAAGCCGACACAGATACGCAGTATTTT. Translation: CASRQADTDTQYF.

This sequence joins TRBV5-8 and TRBJ1-5; D possibly corresponds to TRBD1 (5 bases). Germline CDR1 is SGHTS and CDR2 is YDEGEE. V lost 2 bases, J lost 2 bases, and 11 bases lay in between. The CDR3 extends over 15 amino acids. The CDR3 spells CASSFLLGGNQPQHF. As DNA, the CDR3 is TGTGCCAGCAGCTTTTTACTAGGGGGCAATCAGCCCCAGCATTTT.

This chain connects TRBV13 to TRBJ2-2; possible D gene TRBD1, 5 bases. CDR1 PRHDT and CDR2 FYEKMQ come from the germline V gene (reference sequence). With 5 bases removed from V and 4 bases from J, the gap between germline ends came to 14 bases. This CDR3 spans 15 amino acids. CDR3 amino acids: CASSPRQTATGELFF. The CDR3 DNA is TGTGCCAGCAGCCCCCGACAGACAGCCACCGGGGAGCTGTTTTTT. Full variable domain (outside the CDR3, taken from reference TRBV13 and TRBJ2-2): AAGVIQSPRHLIKEKRETATLKCYPIPRHDTVYWYQQGPGQDPQFLISFYEKMQSDKGSIPDRFSAQQFSDYHSELNMSSLELGDSALYFCASSPRQTATGELFFGEGSRLTVL.